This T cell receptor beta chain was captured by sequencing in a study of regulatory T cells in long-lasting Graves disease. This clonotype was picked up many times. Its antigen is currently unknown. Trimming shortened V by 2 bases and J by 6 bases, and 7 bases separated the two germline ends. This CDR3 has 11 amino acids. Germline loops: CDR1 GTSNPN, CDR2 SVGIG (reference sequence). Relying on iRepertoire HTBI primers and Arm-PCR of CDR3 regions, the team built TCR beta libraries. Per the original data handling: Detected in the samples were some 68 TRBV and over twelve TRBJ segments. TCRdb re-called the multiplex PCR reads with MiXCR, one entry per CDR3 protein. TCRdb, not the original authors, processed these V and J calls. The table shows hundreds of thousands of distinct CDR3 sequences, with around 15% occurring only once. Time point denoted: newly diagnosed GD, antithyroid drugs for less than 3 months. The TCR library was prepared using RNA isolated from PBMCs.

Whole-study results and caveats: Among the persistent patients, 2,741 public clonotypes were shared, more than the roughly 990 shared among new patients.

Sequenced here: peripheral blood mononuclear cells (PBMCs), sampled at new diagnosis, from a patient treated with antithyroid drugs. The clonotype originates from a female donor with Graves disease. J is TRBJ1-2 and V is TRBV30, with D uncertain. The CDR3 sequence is CAWSPNDGYTF. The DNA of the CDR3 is TGTGCCTGGAGTCCGAATGATGGCTACACCTTC.